Listed below are T cell receptor beta chains from one sample, sequenced in a study of blood T cell repertoires in COVID-19. TCRdb keeps only in-frame clones here, not all; method: immunoSEQ multiplex PCR. Here the sample spans some 210,000 clones, roughly 78% being singletons. Sequenced sample: peripheral blood. These receptors came from a woman aged 40 to 49 with acute or convalescent COVID-19. Each CDR3 is given with its conserved first and last residue. A D gene is named only where the DNA matches it firmly. Rows give clone size only sometimes, using once, few, many, or a class for an expanded clone.

v_call	cdr3_length	d_call	clone_size	j_call	cdr3_nt	cdr3_aa
TRBV5-1	12	NA	NA	TRBJ1-1	TGCGCCAGCGGCGAGGATAGGACTGAAGCTTTCTTT	CASGEDRTEAFF
TRBV5-8	14	NA	NA	TRBJ1-1	TGCGCCTGCGCGGGAGGGGTAGTGAACACTGAAGCTTTCTTT	CACAGGVVNTEAFF
TRBV19	17	TRBD1	NA	TRBJ1-5	TGTGCCAGTAGTCCCGGACAGGGGACCCTATTTCCAGGGCCCCAGCATTTT	CASSPGQGTLFPGPQHF
TRBV19	14	TRBD1	NA	TRBJ2-7	TGTGCCAGTACTCGGACGACAGGGCTGGGAGAGCAGTACTTC	CASTRTTGLGEQYF
TRBV4-1	12	NA	NA	TRBJ2-7	TGCGCCAGCAGCCAAGACGGGGTGGAGCAGTACTTC	CASSQDGVEQYF
TRBV5-1	19	NA	NA	TRBJ2-6	TGCGCCAGCAGCTTGGCCCGGGGAGAAGTGGGCTCTGGGGCCAACGTCCTGACTTTC	CASSLARGEVGSGANVLTF
TRBV9	20	TRBD2	NA	TRBJ2-2	TGTGCCAGCAGCGTACCGGCAGGACTAGCGGGATTGAGTGTCACCGGGGAGCTGTTTTTT	CASSVPAGLAGLSVTGELFF
TRBV5-1	14	TRBD1	few	TRBJ1-2	TGCGCCAGCAGTCCAGACGCCGGGACAGGGTACTACACCTTC	CASSPDAGTGYYTF
TRBV6-5	16	TRBD1	few	TRBJ2-1	TGTGCCAGCAGTTACTCAGTGGGACAGGGATACGAGGGGCAGTTCTTC	CASSYSVGQGYEGQFF
TRBV9	15	TRBD2	few	TRBJ2-7	TGTGCCAGCAGCGTAGGGCTAGCGGAAACCTACGAGCAGTACTTC	CASSVGLAETYEQYF
TRBV3-1/TRBV3-2	14	NA	NA	TRBJ1-1	TGTGCCAGCAGCCAATACAGGGTAGGCACTGAAGCTTTCTTT	CASSQYRVGTEAFF
TRBV9	15	TRBD1	NA	TRBJ1-4	TGTGCCAGCAGCGGAGAGACAGGGTTTAATGAAAAACTGTTTTTT	CASSGETGFNEKLFF
TRBV24-1	13	NA	NA	TRBJ2-3	TGTGCCACCAGTGGGGACTTCACAGATACGCAGTATTTT	CATSGDFTDTQYF
TRBV5-1	14	TRBD1	NA	TRBJ2-7	TGCGCCAGCAGCGAGACAGGGGGCTCGGGAGAGCAGTACTTC	CASSETGGSGEQYF
TRBV6-2/TRBV6-3	16	TRBD2	once	TRBJ2-1	TGTGCCAGCAGTCGTCTAGCGGGGGGGCCGGTCAATGAGCAGTTCTTC	CASSRLAGGPVNEQFF
TRBV7-6	15	TRBD1	NA	TRBJ1-3	TGTGCCAGCAGCATAGACAGGGACTCTGGAAACACCATATATTTT	CASSIDRDSGNTIYF
TRBV6-6	14	NA	NA	TRBJ1-2	TGTGCCAGCAATCGGAGCGGGCAGAACTATGGCTACACCTTC	CASNRSGQNYGYTF
TRBV10-2	13	NA	NA	TRBJ2-7	TGCGCCAGCAGTGACGTCAGCTCCTACGAGCAGTACTTC	CASSDVSSYEQYF
TRBV12-3/TRBV12-4	11	NA	NA	TRBJ2-1	TGTGCCAGCAGGCAGACATCTGAGCAGTTCTTC	CASRQTSEQFF
TRBV18	15	NA	NA	TRBJ1-3	TGTGCCAGCTCACCCGATCAGGCCTCTGGAAACACCATATATTTT	CASSPDQASGNTIYF
TRBV19	15	TRBD1	NA	TRBJ1-2	TGTGCCAGTAGTCCCTTGACAGGGATTGCCTATGGCTACACCTTC	CASSPLTGIAYGYTF
TRBV30	16	TRBD2	NA	TRBJ2-7	TGTGCCTGGAGTTCCGGGACTAGCGGGATTAAGTACGAGCAGTACTTC	CAWSSGTSGIKYEQYF
TRBV11-2	15	TRBD1	NA	TRBJ1-2	TGTGCCAGCAGCCGGTTACAGGGGCGCGGCTATGGCTACACCTTC	CASSRLQGRGYGYTF
TRBV27	16	TRBD1	few	TRBJ2-1	TGTGCCAGCAGTTCCGGGACAGGGAGCTCCTACAATGAGCAGTTCTTC	CASSSGTGSSYNEQFF
TRBV2	13	TRBD1	NA	TRBJ1-1	TGTGCCAGCAGTGTCAGGGGGGACACTGAAGCTTTCTTT	CASSVRGDTEAFF
TRBV5-5	14	NA	NA	TRBJ2-2	TGTGCCAGCATCCCGACTCTTTACACCGGGGAGCTGTTTTTT	CASIPTLYTGELFF
TRBV11-3	14	NA	NA	TRBJ2-2	TGTGCCAGCAGCCCATATTCGGGCACCGGGGAGCTGTTTTTT	CASSPYSGTGELFF
TRBV27	15	NA	NA	TRBJ2-3	TGTGCCAGCAGTTTACGGGGGGCCTGGACAGATACGCAGTATTTT	CASSLRGAWTDTQYF
TRBV27	16	TRBD1	NA	TRBJ1-1	TGTGCCAGCAGTCCACTCAGGACAGGCATGAACACTGAAGCTTTCTTT	CASSPLRTGMNTEAFF
TRBV25-1	14	NA	NA	TRBJ2-7	TGTGCCAGCAGTTATTCCCCCCGGGGCTACGAGCAGTACTTC	CASSYSPRGYEQYF
TRBV10-2	16	TRBD2	NA	TRBJ2-7	TGCGCCAGCAGTAACCTAGCGGGGGGCGACCTCTACGAGCAGTACTTC	CASSNLAGGDLYEQYF
TRBV24-1	19	TRBD1	NA	TRBJ1-1	TGTGCCACCAGTGATTTGCAACCCCTGGGACAGGGGTGGGGCACTGAAGCTTTCTTT	CATSDLQPLGQGWGTEAFF
TRBV19	13	NA	few	TRBJ1-2	TGTGCCAGTAGTATAGCAGGGATTCTGGGCTACACCTTC	CASSIAGILGYTF
TRBV20-1	15	TRBD2	once	TRBJ2-5	TGCAGTGCTAGTTTAAGCGGGAGGGGGGAAGAGACCCAGTACTTC	CSASLSGRGEETQYF
TRBV5-1	17	NA	NA	TRBJ2-1	TGCGCCAGCAGCTCCCACCCGGACAGCGGTACCTACAATGAGCAGTTCTTC	CASSSHPDSGTYNEQFF
TRBV7-9	15	TRBD2	NA	TRBJ2-7	TGTGCCAGCAGCTGGGAAGGACTAGCGGGAGACGAGCAGTACTTC	CASSWEGLAGDEQYF
TRBV5-1	14	NA	NA	TRBJ1-1	TGCGCCAGCAGCTTGGCGGGGGGACACACTGAAGCTTTCTTT	CASSLAGGHTEAFF
TRBV5-1	17	TRBD1	NA	TRBJ1-3	TGCGCCAGCAGCTTGGCTCCGGGACAGGGTTCTGGAAACACCATATATTTT	CASSLAPGQGSGNTIYF
TRBV7-6	17	TRBD2	NA	TRBJ2-2	TGTGCCAGCAGCCGAAGACTAGCGGGAGGGCCTTCTGGGGAGCTGTTTTTT	CASSRRLAGGPSGELFF
TRBV30	14	TRBD1	NA	TRBJ1-2	TGTGCCTGGAGTGTACGAGGGGGCGGCTATGGCTACACCTTC	CAWSVRGGGYGYTF
TRBV15	16	TRBD2	many	TRBJ2-7	TGTGCCACCAGCAGAGGGGCTAGCGGGAACGTCTACGAGCAGTACTTC	CATSRGASGNVYEQYF
TRBV2	14	TRBD1	few	TRBJ1-2	TGTGCCAGCAGTGCCAGGGACAGGGGGCATGGCTACACCTTC	CASSARDRGHGYTF
TRBV4-2	13	NA	NA	TRBJ1-2	TGTGCCAGCAGCCAAGAACTCAACTATGGCTACACCTTC	CASSQELNYGYTF
TRBV19	13	NA	NA	TRBJ2-2	TGTGCCAGTAGGGGTAGCGCAACCGGGGAGCTGTTTTTT	CASRGSATGELFF
TRBV29-1	12	NA	NA	TRBJ1-1	TGCAGCGTTGGGGGCGGGAATCGGGAAGCTTTCTTT	CSVGGGNREAFF